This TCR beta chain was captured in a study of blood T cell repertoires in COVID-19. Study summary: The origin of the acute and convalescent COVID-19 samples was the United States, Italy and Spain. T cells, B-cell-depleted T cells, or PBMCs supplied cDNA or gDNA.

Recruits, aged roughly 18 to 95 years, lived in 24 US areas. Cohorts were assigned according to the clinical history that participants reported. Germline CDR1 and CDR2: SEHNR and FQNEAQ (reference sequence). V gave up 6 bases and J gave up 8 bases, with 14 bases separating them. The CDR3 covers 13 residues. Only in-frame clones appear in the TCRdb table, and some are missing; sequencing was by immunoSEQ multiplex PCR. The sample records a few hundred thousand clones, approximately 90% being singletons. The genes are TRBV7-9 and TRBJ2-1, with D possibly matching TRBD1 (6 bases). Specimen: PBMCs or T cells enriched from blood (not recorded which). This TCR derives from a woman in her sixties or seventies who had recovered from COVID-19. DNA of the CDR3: TGTGCCAGCAGGGCCGGGACACCCCATGAGCAGTTCTTC. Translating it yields CASRAGTPHEQFF.